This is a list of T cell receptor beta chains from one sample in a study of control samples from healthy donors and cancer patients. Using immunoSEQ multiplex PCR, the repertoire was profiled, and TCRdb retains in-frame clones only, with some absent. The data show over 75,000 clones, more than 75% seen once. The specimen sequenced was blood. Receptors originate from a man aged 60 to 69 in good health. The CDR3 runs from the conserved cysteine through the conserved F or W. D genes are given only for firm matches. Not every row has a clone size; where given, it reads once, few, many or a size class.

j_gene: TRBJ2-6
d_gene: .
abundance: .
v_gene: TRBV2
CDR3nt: TGTGCCAGCACGGGAAGGGACGGGGCCAACGTCCTGACTTTC
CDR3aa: CASTGRDGANVLTF

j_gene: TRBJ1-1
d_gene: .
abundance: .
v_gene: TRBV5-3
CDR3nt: TGTGCCAGAAGCTTGGATCCTATGCCCCTCGGGAACACTGAAGCTTTCTTT
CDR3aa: CARSLDPMPLGNTEAFF

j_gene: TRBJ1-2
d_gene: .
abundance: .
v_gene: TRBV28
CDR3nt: TGTGCCAGCAGTTTGTTCGCCGTGGAATATGGCTACACCTTC
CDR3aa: CASSLFAVEYGYTF

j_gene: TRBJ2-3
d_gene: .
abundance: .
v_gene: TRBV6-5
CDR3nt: TGTGCCAGTCTTAGACTAGTTCTTGCAGATACGCAGTATTTT
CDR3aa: CASLRLVLADTQYF

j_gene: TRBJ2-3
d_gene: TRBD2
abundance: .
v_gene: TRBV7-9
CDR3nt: TGTGCCAGCAGCTTTAGAGGGGCCACGGGAGGAACGCAGTATTTT
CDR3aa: CASSFRGATGGTQYF

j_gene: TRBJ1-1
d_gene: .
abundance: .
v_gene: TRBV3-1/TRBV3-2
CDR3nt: TGTGCCAGCAGCCATGGCACTGAAGCTTTCTTT
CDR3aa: CASSHGTEAFF

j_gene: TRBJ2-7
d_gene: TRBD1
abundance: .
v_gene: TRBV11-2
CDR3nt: TGTGCCAGCAGCTCTTTACAGGAGACAGGGAACTACGAGCAGTACTTC
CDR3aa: CASSSLQETGNYEQYF

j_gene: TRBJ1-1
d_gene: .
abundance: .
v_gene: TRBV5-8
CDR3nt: TGTGCCAGCAGCCCGGGACTTATGAACACTGAAGCTTTCTTT
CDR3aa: CASSPGLMNTEAFF

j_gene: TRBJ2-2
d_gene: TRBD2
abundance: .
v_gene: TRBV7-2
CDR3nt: TGTGCCAGGGGGACTAGCGGGAACACCGGGGAGCTGTTTTTT
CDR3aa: CARGTSGNTGELFF

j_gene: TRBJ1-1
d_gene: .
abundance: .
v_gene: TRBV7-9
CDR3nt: TGTGCCAGCAGCAACCGGGATTCGAACACTGAAGCTTTCTTT
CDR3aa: CASSNRDSNTEAFF

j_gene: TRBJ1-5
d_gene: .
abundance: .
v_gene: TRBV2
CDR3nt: TGTGCCAGCAGTGAAGGGGGGCCTAGCAATCAGCCCCAGCATTTT
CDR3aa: CASSEGGPSNQPQHF

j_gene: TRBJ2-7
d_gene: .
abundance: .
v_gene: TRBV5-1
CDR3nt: TGCGCCAGCAGCCAGGGAGGCGGTAGACGAGCCTACGAGCAGTACTTC
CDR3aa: CASSQGGGRRAYEQYF

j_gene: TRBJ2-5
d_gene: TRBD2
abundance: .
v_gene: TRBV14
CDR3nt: TGTGCCAGCAGCCAAGGACGGGGGGGCCGTCTAGGCCAAGAGACCCAGTACTTC
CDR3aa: CASSQGRGGRLGQETQYF

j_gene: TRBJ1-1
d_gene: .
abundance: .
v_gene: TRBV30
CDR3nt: TGTGCCTGTAAAGGCTTGAACACTGAAGCTTTCTTT
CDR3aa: CACKGLNTEAFF

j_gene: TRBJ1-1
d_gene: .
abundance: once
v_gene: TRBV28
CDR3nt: TGTGCCAGCAGTTTCCAGGGCAGATTTCCCCCTGAAGCTTTCTTT
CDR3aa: CASSFQGRFPPEAFF

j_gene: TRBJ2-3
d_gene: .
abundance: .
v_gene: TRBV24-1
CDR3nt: TGTGCCACCAGTGATTTCTTAAGGGCAAGATCAGATACGCAGTATTTT
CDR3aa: CATSDFLRARSDTQYF

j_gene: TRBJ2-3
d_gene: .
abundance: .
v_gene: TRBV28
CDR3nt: TGTGCCAGCAGTAATCCGGGAGCGGGAGATACGCAGTATTTT
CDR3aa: CASSNPGAGDTQYF

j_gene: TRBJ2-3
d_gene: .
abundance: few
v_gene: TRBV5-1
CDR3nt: TGCGCCAGCAGCCCGGGTGGGGGACCCCTGGGGACAGATACGCAGTATTTT
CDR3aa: CASSPGGGPLGTDTQYF

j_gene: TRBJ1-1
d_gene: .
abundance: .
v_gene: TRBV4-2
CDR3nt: TGTGCCAGCAGCCAAGATTGGCAGGGACTTGAAGCTTTCTTT
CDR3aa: CASSQDWQGLEAFF

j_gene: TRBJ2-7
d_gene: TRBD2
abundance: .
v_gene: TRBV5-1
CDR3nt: TGCGCCAGCAGCTTGGTTGGGGGAGGGGTTCCGGAGCAGTACTTC
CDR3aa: CASSLVGGGVPEQYF

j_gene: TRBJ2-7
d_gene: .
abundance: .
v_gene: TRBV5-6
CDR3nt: TGTGCCAGCAGCTTCTGGTCCTACGAGCAGTACTTC
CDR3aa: CASSFWSYEQYF